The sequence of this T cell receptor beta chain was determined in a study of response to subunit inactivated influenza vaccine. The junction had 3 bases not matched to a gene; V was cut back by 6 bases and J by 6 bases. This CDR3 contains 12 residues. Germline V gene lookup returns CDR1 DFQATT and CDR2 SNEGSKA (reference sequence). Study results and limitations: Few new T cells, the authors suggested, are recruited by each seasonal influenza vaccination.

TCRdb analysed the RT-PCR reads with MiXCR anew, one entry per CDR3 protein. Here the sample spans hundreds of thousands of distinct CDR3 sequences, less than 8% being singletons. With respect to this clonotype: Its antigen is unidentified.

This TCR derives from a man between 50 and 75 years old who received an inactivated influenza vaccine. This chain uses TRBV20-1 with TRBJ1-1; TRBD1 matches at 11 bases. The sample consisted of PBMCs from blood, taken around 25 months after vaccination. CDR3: CSAPGQGAEAFF. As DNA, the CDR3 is TGCAGTGCCCCGGGACAGGGGGCTGAAGCTTTCTTT.